This is a list of T cell receptor beta chains from one sample in a study of cytomegalovirus exposure and HLA in healthy donors. Clones were sequenced by immunoSEQ multiplex PCR, and TCRdb holds only the in-frame ones, with some missing. Here the sample spans about 140,000 clones, about four fifths being singletons. Sequencing was done on a sample of PBMCs. Every receptor here comes from a male donor in good health and CMV-seronegative. Both conserved end residues are part of each CDR3. Fields, in order: D gene, J gene, V gene, clone size, CDR3 DNA, CDR3 protein. The D gene is left open where the match is weak. Some rows mark clone size as missing; the rest say once, few, many or name a class of expanded clone.

D: TRBD1; J: TRBJ2-5; V: TRBV4-1; size: NA; DNA: TGCGCCAGCAGCCAAGATGGGGACAGGGCTACAGAGACCCAGTACTTC; CDR3: CASSQDGDRATETQYF
D: TRBD1; J: TRBJ2-7; V: TRBV30; size: NA; DNA: TGTGCCTGGAGTTTCGGACAGGGTGAGAGGGACGAGCAGTACTTC; CDR3: CAWSFGQGERDEQYF
D: NA; J: TRBJ2-4; V: TRBV4-1; size: NA; DNA: TGCGCCAGCAGCCAAGGCCCATCCGGGGTTAAGGCCAAAAACATTCAGTACTTC; CDR3: CASSQGPSGVKAKNIQYF
D: NA; J: TRBJ1-1; V: TRBV6-1; size: NA; DNA: TGTGCCAGCAGTGCCCCCGGGAACACTGAAGCTTTCTTT; CDR3: CASSAPGNTEAFF
D: TRBD2; J: TRBJ2-7; V: TRBV29-1; size: NA; DNA: TGCAGCGTTGAAGTAGGTACTAGCGGGGGGCGCCTCTACGAGCAGTACTTC; CDR3: CSVEVGTSGGRLYEQYF
D: NA; J: TRBJ2-3; V: TRBV5-1; size: few; DNA: TGCGCCAGCAGCCCCGGTCCCCGAGATACGCAGTATTTT; CDR3: CASSPGPRDTQYF
D: TRBD2; J: TRBJ2-1; V: TRBV11-2; size: few; DNA: TGTGCCAGCAGCTTAGCAGCGGGGGGGAATGAGCAGTTCTTC; CDR3: CASSLAAGGNEQFF
D: TRBD1; J: TRBJ1-4; V: TRBV19; size: NA; DNA: TGTGCCAGTAGTAGGACAGGGGGAAGGCAAAAACTGTTTTTT; CDR3: CASSRTGGRQKLFF
D: NA; J: TRBJ2-1; V: TRBV7-2; size: NA; DNA: TGTGCCAGCAGCATCGCGGCAGTACAAGATGAGCAGTTCTTC; CDR3: CASSIAAVQDEQFF
D: TRBD2; J: TRBJ2-3; V: TRBV14; size: few; DNA: TGTGCCAGCAGCCAAAGGGTGGCGGGGAGGGGTACAGATACGCAGTATTTT; CDR3: CASSQRVAGRGTDTQYF
D: TRBD2; J: TRBJ2-5; V: TRBV13; size: NA; DNA: TGTGCCAGCAGCTGGCCGGGACTAGCGGCAAAAGAGACCCAGTACTTC; CDR3: CASSWPGLAAKETQYF
D: TRBD1; J: TRBJ1-5; V: TRBV27; size: NA; DNA: TGTGCCAGCAGCTTCGGACAGGGGGACCAGCCCCAGCATTTT; CDR3: CASSFGQGDQPQHF
D: TRBD1; J: TRBJ2-2; V: TRBV4-1; size: NA; DNA: TGCGCCAGCAGCCAAGATGGGGACAGGGGGAACACCGGGGAGCTGTTTTTT; CDR3: CASSQDGDRGNTGELFF
D: TRBD1; J: TRBJ2-3; V: TRBV4-2; size: NA; DNA: TGTGCCAGCAGCCAGACGACAGGGTCCGGAGATACGCAGTATTTT; CDR3: CASSQTTGSGDTQYF
D: NA; J: TRBJ1-3; V: TRBV5-6; size: NA; DNA: TGTGCCAGCAGCTTTAGAGCTGGAAACACCATATATTTT; CDR3: CASSFRAGNTIYF
D: NA; J: TRBJ2-7; V: TRBV7-8; size: NA; DNA: TGTGCCAGCAGCTTACGTAGTGGGAGGGGGAGGTACGAGCAGTACTTC; CDR3: CASSLRSGRGRYEQYF
D: TRBD1; J: TRBJ2-7; V: TRBV6-4; size: few; DNA: TGTGCCAGCAGGCGGACAGGGGCCTCCTACGAGCAGTACTTC; CDR3: CASRRTGASYEQYF
D: NA; J: TRBJ1-5; V: TRBV19; size: NA; DNA: TGTGCCAGTAGTCCGGCCCCCGGGTTTGAGCCCCAGCATTTT; CDR3: CASSPAPGFEPQHF
D: NA; J: TRBJ1-1; V: TRBV19; size: NA; DNA: TGTGCCAGTAGTGCCTCAGGGAACACTGAAGCTTTCTTT; CDR3: CASSASGNTEAFF
D: NA; J: TRBJ1-5; V: TRBV7-9; size: NA; DNA: TGTTCCAGCAGGCAGGGAGGGCAGCCCCAGCATTTT; CDR3: CSSRQGGQPQHF
D: NA; J: TRBJ1-1; V: TRBV4-3; size: few; DNA: TGCGCCAGCAGCCAAGAAGGGCCAGGGCATTGGAACACTGAAGCTTTCTTT; CDR3: CASSQEGPGHWNTEAFF
D: TRBD1; J: TRBJ1-1; V: TRBV7-9; size: NA; DNA: TGTGCCAGCAGCCCAGGACAGGTCAAGAACACTGAAGCTTTCTTT; CDR3: CASSPGQVKNTEAFF
D: NA; J: TRBJ1-5; V: TRBV29-1; size: once; DNA: TGCAGCGTCCAAGAGGCGCGAAGCAATCAGCCCCAGCATTTT; CDR3: CSVQEARSNQPQHF
D: TRBD1; J: TRBJ1-1; V: TRBV5-1; size: NA; DNA: TGCGCCAGCAGCAGCCGGGACAGGGGAATTTCGAACACTGAAGCTTTCTTT; CDR3: CASSSRDRGISNTEAFF
D: NA; J: TRBJ2-1; V: TRBV2; size: NA; DNA: TGTGCCAGCAGTGGACCGGGATACAATGAGCAGTTCTTC; CDR3: CASSGPGYNEQFF
D: TRBD2; J: TRBJ2-2; V: TRBV7-6; size: NA; DNA: TGTGCCAGCAGCTTAGGGCCGCTAGCGGGAACCAACACCGGGGAGCTGTTTTTT; CDR3: CASSLGPLAGTNTGELFF
D: NA; J: TRBJ1-5; V: TRBV2; size: NA; DNA: TGTGCCAGCAGTGGGGGGAGGGACATCAATTCGCCCCAGCATTTT; CDR3: CASSGGRDINSPQHF
D: NA; J: TRBJ1-1; V: TRBV19; size: NA; DNA: TGTGCCAGTAGTCCTTTGGGGCCGACGTATGGTGAAGCTTTCTTT; CDR3: CASSPLGPTYGEAFF
D: TRBD2; J: TRBJ2-5; V: TRBV7-3; size: NA; DNA: TGTGCCAGCAGCCCATACCGGACTAGCGGGAGGGGGGCACAAGAGACCCAGTACTTC; CDR3: CASSPYRTSGRGAQETQYF
D: TRBD2; J: TRBJ2-6; V: TRBV19; size: few; DNA: TGTGCCAGTAGTCGGGGGGGGTCTGGGGCCAACGTCCTGACTTTC; CDR3: CASSRGGSGANVLTF